The entry below gives a single T cell receptor beta chain sequence along with its context. One entry per CDR3 protein results from TCRdb running MiXCR on the 5' RACE reads. The sample yields hundreds of thousands of distinct CDR3 sequences, around 15% seen once. The data are from a study of T-cell memory formation after mild COVID-19. J gave up 4 bases and V 1 base, and 10 bases lay outside the gene matches. The CDR3 contains 17 residues. CDR1 SGHKS and CDR2 YYEKEE come from the germline V gene (reference sequence). This TCR was sampled from a man between 18 and 35 years old who had mild COVID-19 (a few samples of this study predate the infection). Cell type and time point are not known. The chain is built from TRBV5-5 and TRBJ1-5, with TRBD1 matching 8 bases. Sequenced sample: PBMCs or a T cell subset sorted from them (not recorded which). CDR3 sequence (DNA): TGTGCCAGCAGCTTGTTCTGGGCAGGGGGCTCGAATCAGCCCCAGCATTTT. Encoded protein: CASSLFWAGGSNQPQHF.